This T cell receptor beta chain comes out of a study of blood T cell repertoires in COVID-19. Original data processing: Reference gene primer amplification yielded estimated nucleated cell counts. The assay was immunoSEQ multiplex PCR, and TCRdb's table has in-frame clones only and misses some. The D gene and trimming were derived from the DNA, and the V and J assignments and clone size from that table. The table includes over 70,000 clones, about 75% detected once. The CDR3 loop spans 14 amino acids. Germline trimming cut 4 bases from V and 3 bases from J; bases unmatched to any gene: 6. Germline V CDR1 and CDR2: MNHEY, SVGAGI.

This TCR was sampled from a woman older than 75 with acute or convalescent COVID-19. The rearrangement joins TRBV6-5 to TRBJ2-7, with 7 positions matching TRBD1. Sequences were obtained from peripheral blood. The DNA for the CDR3 is TGTGCCAGCAGTTTCCGGGACAGAGACTACGAGCAGTACTTC. Translated, it gives CASSFRDRDYEQYF.